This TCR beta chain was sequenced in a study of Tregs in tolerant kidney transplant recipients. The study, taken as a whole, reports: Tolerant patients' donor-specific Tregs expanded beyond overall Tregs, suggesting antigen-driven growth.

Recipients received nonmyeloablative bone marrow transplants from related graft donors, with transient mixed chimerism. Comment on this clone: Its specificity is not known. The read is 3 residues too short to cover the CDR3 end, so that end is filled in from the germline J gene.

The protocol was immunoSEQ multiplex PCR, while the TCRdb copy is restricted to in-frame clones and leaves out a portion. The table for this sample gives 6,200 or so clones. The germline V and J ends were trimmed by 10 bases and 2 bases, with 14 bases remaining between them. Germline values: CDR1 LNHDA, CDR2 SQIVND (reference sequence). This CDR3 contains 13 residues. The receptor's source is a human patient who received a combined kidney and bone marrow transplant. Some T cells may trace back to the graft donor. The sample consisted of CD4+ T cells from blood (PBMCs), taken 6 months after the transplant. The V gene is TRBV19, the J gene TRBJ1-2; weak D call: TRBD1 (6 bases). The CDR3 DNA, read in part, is TGTGCCACCAGGGGCAGAGACAACTATGGC. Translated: CATRGRDNYG. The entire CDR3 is CATRGRDNYGYTF.